This note documents a single TCR beta chain sequence. Its antigen is unknown. This entry belongs to a study of early T cells in non-severe SARS-CoV-2 infection. On the study more broadly: Sequencing was performed on bulk RNA from unsorted whole blood, leaving chains unpaired.

Researchers tagged individual cDNA molecules with unique molecular identifiers. TCRdb itself ran the 5' RACE reads through MiXCR, one entry per CDR3 protein. The sample gives over 55,000 distinct CDR3 sequences, 9.5% to 15% of which show up once; 2.7% is in the top ten. Findings and limits, study-wide: CD4 and private specificities were missed by VDJdb matching, which favored anti-spike CD8 responses.

This TCR was sampled from an adult who was a healthcare worker with PCR-confirmed SARS-CoV-2 infection or an uninfected control (not recorded which). The starting material was whole blood, obtained at baseline.

The CDR3 DNA is TGTGCCAGCAGCCACCAGGGGAGTTCCTACGAGCAGTACTTC. This encodes CASSHQGSSYEQYF. V usage is TRBV14 and J usage is TRBJ2-7; maybe TRBD1 (6 bases). Trimming shortened V by 3 bases and J by 1 base, and 10 bases separated the two germline ends. CDR1 is SGHDN and CDR2 is FVKESK in the germline V gene. This CDR3 has 14 residues.